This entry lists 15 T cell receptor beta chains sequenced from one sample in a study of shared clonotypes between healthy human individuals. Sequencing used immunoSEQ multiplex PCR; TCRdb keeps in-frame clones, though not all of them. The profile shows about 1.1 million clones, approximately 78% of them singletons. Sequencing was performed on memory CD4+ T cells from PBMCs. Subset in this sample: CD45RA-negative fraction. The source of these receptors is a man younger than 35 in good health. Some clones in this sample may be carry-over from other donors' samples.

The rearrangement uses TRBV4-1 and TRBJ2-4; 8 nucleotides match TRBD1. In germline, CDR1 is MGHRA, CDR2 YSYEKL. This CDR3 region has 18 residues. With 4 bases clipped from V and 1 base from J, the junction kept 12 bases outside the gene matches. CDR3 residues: CASSPGQARTRAKNIQYF. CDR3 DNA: TGCGCCAGCAGCCCGGGACAGGCCCGCACCCGTGCCAAAAACATTCAGTACTTC.

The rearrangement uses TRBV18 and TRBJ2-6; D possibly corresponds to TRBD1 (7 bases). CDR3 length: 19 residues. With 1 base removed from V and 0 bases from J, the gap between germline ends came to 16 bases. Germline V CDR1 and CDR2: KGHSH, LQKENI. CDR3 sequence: CASSPRGEGGTSGANVLTF. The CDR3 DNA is TGTGCCAGCTCACCACGGGGGGAAGGGGGCACCTCTGGGGCCAACGTCCTGACTTTC.

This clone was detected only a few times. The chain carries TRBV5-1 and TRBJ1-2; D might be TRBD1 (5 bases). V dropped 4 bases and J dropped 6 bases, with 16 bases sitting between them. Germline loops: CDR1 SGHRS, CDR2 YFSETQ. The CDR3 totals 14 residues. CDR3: CASSPQSGADGYTF. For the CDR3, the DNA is TGCGCCAGCAGCCCCCAGTCTGGGGCCGATGGCTACACCTTC.

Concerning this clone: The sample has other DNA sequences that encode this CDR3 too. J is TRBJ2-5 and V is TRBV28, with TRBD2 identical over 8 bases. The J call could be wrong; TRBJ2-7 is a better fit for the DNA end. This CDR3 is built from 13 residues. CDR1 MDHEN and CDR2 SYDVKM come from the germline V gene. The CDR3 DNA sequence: TGTGCCAGCAGTTCTACTAGCGGATACGAGCAGTACTTC. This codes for CASSSTSGYEQYF.

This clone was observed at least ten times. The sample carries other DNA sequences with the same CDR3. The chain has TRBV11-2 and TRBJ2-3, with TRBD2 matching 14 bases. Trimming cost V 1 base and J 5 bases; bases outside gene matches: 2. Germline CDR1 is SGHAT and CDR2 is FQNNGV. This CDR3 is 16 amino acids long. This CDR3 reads CASSLVGTSGRDTQYF. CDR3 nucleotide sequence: TGTGCCAGCAGCTTAGTCGGGACTAGCGGGAGAGATACGCAGTATTTT.

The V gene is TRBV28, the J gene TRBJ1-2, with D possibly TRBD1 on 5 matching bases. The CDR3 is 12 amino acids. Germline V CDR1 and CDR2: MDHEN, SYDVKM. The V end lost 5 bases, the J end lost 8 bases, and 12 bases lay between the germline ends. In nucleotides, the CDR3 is TGTGCCAGCAGTCTCTGGGGACGGGGCTACACCTTC. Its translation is CASSLWGRGYTF.

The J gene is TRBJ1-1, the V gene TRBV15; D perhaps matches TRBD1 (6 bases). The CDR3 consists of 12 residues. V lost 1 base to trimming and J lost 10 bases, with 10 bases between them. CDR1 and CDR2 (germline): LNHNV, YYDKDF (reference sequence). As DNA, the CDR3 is TGTGCCACCAGCAGAGTACAGGGACCAGCTTTCTTT. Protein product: CATSRVQGPAFF.

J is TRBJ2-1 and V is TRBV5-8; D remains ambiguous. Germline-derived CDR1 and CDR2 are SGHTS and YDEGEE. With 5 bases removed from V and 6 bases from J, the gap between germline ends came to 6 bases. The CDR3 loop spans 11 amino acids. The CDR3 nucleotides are TGTGCCAGCAGTTGGGCCAATGAGCAGTTCTTC. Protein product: CASSWANEQFF.

This CDR3 reads CATGLGIGELFF. The CDR3 DNA is TGTGCCACCGGACTGGGGATCGGGGAGCTGTTTTTT. The V gene is TRBV6-5, the J gene TRBJ2-2; TRBD2 is a possible D gene (5 bases). V was cut by 10 bases and J by 7 bases, with 13 bases left in between. This CDR3 comprises 12 residues. The germline gives CDR1 MNHEY, CDR2 SVGAGI.

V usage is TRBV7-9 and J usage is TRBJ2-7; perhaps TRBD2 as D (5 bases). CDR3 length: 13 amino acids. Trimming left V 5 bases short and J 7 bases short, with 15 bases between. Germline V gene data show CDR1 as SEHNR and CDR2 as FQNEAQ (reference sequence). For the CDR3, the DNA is TGTGCCAGCAGCCCGCCCGTGGGCGGGGAGCAGTACTTC. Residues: CASSPPVGGEQYF.

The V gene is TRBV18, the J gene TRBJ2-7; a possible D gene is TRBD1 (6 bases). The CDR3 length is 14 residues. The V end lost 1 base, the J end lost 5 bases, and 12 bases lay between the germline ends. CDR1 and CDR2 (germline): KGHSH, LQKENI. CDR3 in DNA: TGTGCCAGCTCACCACAGACAGGTTTAAACGAGCAGTACTTC. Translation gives CASSPQTGLNEQYF.

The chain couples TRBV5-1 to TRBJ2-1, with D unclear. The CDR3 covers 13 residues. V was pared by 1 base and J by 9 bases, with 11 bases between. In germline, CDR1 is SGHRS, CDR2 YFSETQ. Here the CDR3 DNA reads TGCGCCAGCAGCTTGTCCGGCGACGGTGAGCAGTTCTTC. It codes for CASSLSGDGEQFF.

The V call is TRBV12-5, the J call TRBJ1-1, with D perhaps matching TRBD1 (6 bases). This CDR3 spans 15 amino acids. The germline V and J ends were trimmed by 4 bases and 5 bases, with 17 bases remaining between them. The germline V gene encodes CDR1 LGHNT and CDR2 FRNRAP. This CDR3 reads CASGWAGHSKTEAFF. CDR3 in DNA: TGTGCTAGTGGTTGGGCGGGACACTCGAAGACTGAAGCTTTCTTT.

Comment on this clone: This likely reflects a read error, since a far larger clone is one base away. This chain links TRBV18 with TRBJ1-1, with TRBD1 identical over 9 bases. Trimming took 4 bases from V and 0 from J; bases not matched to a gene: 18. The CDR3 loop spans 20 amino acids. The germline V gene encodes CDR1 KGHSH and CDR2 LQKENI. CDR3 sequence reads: CASSLNLADRGELMNTEAFF. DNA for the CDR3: TGTGCCAGCTCACTCAATCTCGCGGACAGGGGAGAACTTATGAACACTGAAGCTTTCTTT.

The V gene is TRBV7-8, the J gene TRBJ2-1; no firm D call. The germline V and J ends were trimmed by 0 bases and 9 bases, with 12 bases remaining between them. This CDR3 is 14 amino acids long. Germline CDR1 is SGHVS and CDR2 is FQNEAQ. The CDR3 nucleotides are TGTGCCAGCAGCTTAGCGTACCCTTCTGGTGAGCAGTTCTTC. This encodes CASSLAYPSGEQFF. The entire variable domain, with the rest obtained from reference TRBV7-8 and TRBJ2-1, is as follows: GAGVSQSPRYKVAKRGQDVALRCDPISGHVSLFWYQQALGQGPEFLTYFQNEAQLDKSGLPSDRFFAERPEGSVSTLKIQRTQQEDSAVYLCASSLAYPSGEQFFGPGTRLTVL.